This entry describes one T cell receptor beta chain. Germline values: CDR1 SGHTA, CDR2 FQGNSA. The CDR3 has 16 residues. Trimming took 2 bases from V and 1 from J; bases not matched to a gene: 7. Profiling relied on immunoSEQ multiplex PCR, and the TCRdb table lists in-frame clones only, not all of them. Of some 140,000 clones listed, 92% were seen once; the top ten hold around 11%. These data belong to a study of control samples from healthy donors and cancer patients. The receptor comes from a man aged 25 to 45 in good health. The J gene is TRBJ2-7, the V gene TRBV7-2, with TRBD2 matching 8 bases. Sequences were obtained from blood. For the CDR3, the DNA is TGTGCCAGCAGCTTATTCGGCGGGAGGTTGTCCTACGAGCAGTACTTC. As protein: CASSLFGGRLSYEQYF.